The present T cell receptor (beta chain) was sequenced within a study of beta chain features in type 1 diabetes. From germline, CDR1 is KGHSH and CDR2 LQKENI. The CDR3 covers 13 residues. V lost 5 bases and J 1 base, leaving 8 bases between the germline ends. Isolated RNA was reverse transcribed in full, so expressed TCRB transcripts were sequenced. Clones were sequenced by immunoSEQ multiplex PCR, and TCRdb holds only the in-frame ones, with some missing. The sample lists a few hundred thousand clones, about 25% occurring once. Purity of each sorted population was above 98%. The gene calls are TRBV18 and TRBJ2-5; D not resolved. The clonotype comes from a man aged 30 to 39 in good health. The sequenced sample consisted of central memory CD4+ T cells from blood. The CDR3 sequence: CASSSAIQETQYF. CDR3 nucleotide sequence: TGTGCCAGCTCATCCGCCATCCAAGAGACCCAGTACTTC.